The clone carrying this T cell receptor (beta chain) was seen only a few times. V lost 4 bases and J lost 6, with 15 bases in between. Per the germline V gene, CDR1 is SQVTM and CDR2 is ANQGSEA. This CDR3 is 13 amino acids long. This sample stems from a study of response to subunit inactivated influenza vaccine. TCRdb ran MiXCR on the RT-PCR reads and lists one entry per CDR3 protein. The table includes just under 550,000 distinct CDR3 sequences, approximately 20% detected once. These sequences were also reported in another study, on T cells expressing NK-cell markers. In that study: UMI-tagged 5'RACE template switching yielded the TCR beta cDNA.

The TCR comes from a man aged 45-65 years who received an inactivated influenza vaccine. The rearrangement joins TRBV29-1 to TRBJ1-1, with D possibly matching TRBD1 (5 bases). The sequenced sample was CD4+ T cells sorted from PBMCs, obtained 11 to 12 days after vaccination. DNA of the CDR3: TGCAGCGTTGGGGGACTACGAGCGGCTGAAGCTTTCTTT. It encodes CSVGGLRAAEAFF.